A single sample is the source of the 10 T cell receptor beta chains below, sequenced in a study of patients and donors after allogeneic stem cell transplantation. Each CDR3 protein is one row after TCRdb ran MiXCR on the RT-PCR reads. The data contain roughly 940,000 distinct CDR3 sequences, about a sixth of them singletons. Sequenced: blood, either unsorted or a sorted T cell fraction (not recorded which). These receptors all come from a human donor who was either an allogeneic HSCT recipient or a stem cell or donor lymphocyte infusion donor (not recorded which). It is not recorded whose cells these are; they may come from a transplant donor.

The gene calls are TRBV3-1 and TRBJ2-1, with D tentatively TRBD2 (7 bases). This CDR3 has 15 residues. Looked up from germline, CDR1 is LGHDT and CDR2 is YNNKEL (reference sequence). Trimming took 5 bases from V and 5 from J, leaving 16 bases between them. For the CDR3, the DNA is TGTGCCAGCAGCAAGGGGGGGGAGGACCACAATGAGCAGTTCTTC. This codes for CASSKGGEDHNEQFF.

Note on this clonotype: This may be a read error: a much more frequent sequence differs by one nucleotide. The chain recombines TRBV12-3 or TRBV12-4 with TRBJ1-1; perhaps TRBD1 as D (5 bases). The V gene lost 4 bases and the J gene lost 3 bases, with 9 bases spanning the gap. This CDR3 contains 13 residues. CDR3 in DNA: TGTGCCAGCAGTTCCAGGGAGGACACTGAAGCTTTCTTT. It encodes CASSSREDTEAFF.

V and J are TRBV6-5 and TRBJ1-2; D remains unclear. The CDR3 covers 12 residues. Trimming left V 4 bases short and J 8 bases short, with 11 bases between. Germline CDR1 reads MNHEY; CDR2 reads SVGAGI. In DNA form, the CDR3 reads TGTGCCAGCAGTTCCGCGGACCTGGGCTACACCTTC. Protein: CASSSADLGYTF.

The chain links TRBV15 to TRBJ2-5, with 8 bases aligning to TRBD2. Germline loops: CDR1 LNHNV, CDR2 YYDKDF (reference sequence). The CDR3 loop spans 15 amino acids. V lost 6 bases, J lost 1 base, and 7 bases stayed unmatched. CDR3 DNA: TGTGCCACCAGAGTCGGCGGGGGGTTCCAAGAGACCCAGTACTTC. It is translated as CATRVGGGFQETQYF.

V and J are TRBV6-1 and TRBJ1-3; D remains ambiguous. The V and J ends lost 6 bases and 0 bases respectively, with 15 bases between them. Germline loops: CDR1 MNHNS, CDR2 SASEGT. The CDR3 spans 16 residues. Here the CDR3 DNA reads TGTGCCAGCAGACCTACTATTTACCGCTCTGGAAACACCATATATTTT. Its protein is CASRPTIYRSGNTIYF.

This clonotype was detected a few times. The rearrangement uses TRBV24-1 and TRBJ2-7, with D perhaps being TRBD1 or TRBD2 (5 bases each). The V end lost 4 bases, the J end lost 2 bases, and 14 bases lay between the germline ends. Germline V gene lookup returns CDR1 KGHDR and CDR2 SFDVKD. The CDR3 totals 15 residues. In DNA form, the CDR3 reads TGTGCCACCAGTGAGTCGGGACGCACCACCTACGAGCAGTACTTC. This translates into CATSESGRTTYEQYF.

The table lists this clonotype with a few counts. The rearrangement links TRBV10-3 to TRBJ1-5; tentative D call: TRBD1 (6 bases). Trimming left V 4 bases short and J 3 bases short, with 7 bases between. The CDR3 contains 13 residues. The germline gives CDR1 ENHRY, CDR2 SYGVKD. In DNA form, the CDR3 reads TGTGCCATCAGTGCAGGGGTCAATCAGCCCCAGCATTTT. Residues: CAISAGVNQPQHF.

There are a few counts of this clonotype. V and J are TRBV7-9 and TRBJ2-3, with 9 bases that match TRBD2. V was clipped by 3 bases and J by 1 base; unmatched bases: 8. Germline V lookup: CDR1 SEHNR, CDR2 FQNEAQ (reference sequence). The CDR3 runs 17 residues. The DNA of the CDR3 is TGTGCCAGCAGCTTTGTGCTAGCGGGGAGTCGCACAGATACGCAGTATTTT. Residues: CASSFVLAGSRTDTQYF.

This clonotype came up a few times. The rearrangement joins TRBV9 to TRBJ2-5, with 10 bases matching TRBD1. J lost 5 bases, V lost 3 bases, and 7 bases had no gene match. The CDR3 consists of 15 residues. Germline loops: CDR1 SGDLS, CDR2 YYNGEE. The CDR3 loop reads CASSEGDRGKETQYF. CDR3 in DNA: TGTGCCAGCAGCGAAGGGGACAGGGGAAAGGAGACCCAGTACTTC.

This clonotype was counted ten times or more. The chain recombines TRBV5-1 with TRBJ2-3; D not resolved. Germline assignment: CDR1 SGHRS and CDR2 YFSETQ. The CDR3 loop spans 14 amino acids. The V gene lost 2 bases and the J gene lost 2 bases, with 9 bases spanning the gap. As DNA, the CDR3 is TGCGCCAGCAGCTTCGGCAGGAACACAGATACGCAGTATTTT. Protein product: CASSFGRNTDTQYF.